This T cell receptor (beta chain) was profiled in a study of OX40 agonist ivuxolimab in advanced cancers. As for the study in general: Anti-PD-1, anti-PD-L1 or anti-CTLA-4 therapy given earlier was allowed, and 30% to 45% had some. Study-level findings and limits: Dosing at 0.1 to 3.0 mg/kg was accompanied by clonal expansion of CD4+ and CD8+ blood T cells by week 6.

Clones were sequenced by immunoSEQ multiplex PCR, and TCRdb holds only the in-frame ones, with some missing. The sample consists of over 55,000 clones, 75% to 85% of them appearing once. Worth noting for this clone: Its antigen is not known.

The input for sequencing was CD4+ or CD8+ T cells sorted from blood, taken in a trial of the OX40 agonist ivuxolimab. This clonotype was obtained from an adult with an advanced solid tumor such as melanoma, head and neck, liver or kidney cancer.

The CDR3 region has the DNA TGCAGCGTTGGCCTGGGGGCCCTGATCACTGAAGCTTTCTTT. Translation: CSVGLGALITEAFF. The chain links TRBV29-1 to TRBJ1-1; perhaps TRBD1 as D (6 bases). Germline lookup yields CDR1 SQVTM and CDR2 ANQGSEA. Trimming took 4 bases from V and 4 from J, leaving 16 bases between them. The CDR3 length is 14 residues.